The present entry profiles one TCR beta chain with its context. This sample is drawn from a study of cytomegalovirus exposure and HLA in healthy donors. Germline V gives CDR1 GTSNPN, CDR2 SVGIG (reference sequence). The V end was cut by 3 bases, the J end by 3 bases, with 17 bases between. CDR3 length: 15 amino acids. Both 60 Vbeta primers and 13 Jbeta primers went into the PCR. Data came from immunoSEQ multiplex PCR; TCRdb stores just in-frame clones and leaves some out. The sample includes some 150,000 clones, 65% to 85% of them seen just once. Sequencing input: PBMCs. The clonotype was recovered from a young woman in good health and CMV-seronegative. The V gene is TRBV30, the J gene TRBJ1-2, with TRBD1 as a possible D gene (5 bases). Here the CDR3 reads CAWSQRWGDHYGYTF. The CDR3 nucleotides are TGTGCCTGGAGCCAACGCTGGGGGGATCACTATGGCTACACCTTC.